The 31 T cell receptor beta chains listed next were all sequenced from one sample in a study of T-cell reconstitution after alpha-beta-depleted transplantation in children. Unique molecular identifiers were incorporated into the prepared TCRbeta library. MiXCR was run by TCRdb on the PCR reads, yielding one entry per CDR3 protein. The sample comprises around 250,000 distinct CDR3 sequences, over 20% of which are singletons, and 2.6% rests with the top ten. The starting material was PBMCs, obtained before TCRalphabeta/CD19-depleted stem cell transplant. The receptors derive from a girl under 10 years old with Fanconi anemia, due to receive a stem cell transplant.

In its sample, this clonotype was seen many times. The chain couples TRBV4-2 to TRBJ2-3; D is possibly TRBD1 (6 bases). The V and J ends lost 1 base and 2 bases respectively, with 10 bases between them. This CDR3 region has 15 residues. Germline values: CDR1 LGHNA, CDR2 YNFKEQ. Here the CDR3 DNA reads TGTGCCAGCAGCCAAGGTCAGGGGCACACAGATACGCAGTATTTT. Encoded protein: CASSQGQGHTDTQYF.

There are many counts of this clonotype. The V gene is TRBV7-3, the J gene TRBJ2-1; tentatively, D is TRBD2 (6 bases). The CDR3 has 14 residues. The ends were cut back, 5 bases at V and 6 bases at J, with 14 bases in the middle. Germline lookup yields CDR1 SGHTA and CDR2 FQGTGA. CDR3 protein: CASSLPGTLNEQFF. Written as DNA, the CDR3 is TGTGCCAGCAGCCTCCCTGGGACTCTCAATGAGCAGTTCTTC.

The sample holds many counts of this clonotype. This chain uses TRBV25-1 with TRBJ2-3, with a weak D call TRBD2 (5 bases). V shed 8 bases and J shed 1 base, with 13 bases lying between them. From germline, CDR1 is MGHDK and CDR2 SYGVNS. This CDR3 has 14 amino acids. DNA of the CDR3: TGTGCCAGCGTCGGGCGGGTGGGCACAGATACGCAGTATTTT. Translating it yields CASVGRVGTDTQYF.

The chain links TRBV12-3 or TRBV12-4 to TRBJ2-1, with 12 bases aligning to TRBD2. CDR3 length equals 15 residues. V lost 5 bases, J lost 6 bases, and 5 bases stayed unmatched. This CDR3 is CASSPRLAGANEQFF. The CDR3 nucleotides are TGTGCCAGCAGTCCGCGACTAGCGGGAGCCAATGAGCAGTTCTTC.

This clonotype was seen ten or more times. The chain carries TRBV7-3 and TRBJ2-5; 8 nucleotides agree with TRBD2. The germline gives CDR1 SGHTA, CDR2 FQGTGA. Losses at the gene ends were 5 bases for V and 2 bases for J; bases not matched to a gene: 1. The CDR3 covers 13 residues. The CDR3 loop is CASSRGGQETQYF. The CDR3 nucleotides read TGTGCCAGCAGCCGGGGGGGACAAGAGACCCAGTACTTC.

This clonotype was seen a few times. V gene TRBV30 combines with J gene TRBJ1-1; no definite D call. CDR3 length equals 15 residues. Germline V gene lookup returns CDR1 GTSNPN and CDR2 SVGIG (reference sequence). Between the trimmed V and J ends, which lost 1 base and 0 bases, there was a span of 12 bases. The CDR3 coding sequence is TGTGCCTGGAGTGGAGGGCCTTCTATGAACACTGAAGCTTTCTTT. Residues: CAWSGGPSMNTEAFF.

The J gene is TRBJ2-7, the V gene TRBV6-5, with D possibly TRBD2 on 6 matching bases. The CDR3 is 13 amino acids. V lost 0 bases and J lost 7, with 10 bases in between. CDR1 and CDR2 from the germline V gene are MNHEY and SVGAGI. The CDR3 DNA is TGTGCCAGCAGTTACTCCACCGCGGGAGAGCAGTACTTC. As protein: CASSYSTAGEQYF.

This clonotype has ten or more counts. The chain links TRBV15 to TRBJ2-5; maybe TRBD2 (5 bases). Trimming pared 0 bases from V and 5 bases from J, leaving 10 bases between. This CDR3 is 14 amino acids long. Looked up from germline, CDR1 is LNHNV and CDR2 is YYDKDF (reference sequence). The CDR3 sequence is CATSRDVASETQYF. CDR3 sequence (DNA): TGTGCCACCAGCAGAGATGTAGCGAGTGAGACCCAGTACTTC.

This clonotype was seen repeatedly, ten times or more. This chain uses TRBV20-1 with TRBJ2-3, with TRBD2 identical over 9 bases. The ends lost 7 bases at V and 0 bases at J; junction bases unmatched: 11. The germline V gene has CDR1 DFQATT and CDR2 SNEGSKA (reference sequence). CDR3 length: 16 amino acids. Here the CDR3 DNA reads TGCAGTGGAACCTACGGTAGCGGGGGCAGCACAGATACGCAGTATTTT. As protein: CSGTYGSGGSTDTQYF.

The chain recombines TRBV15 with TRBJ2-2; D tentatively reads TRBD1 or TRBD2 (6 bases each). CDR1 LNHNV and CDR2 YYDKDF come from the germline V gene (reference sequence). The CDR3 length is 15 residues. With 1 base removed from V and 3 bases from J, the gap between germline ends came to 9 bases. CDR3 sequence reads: CATSRVRGDTGELFF. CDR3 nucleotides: TGTGCCACCAGCAGAGTTAGGGGGGACACCGGGGAGCTGTTTTTT. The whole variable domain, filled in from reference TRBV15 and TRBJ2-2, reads DAMVIQNPRYQVTQFGKPVTLSCSQTLNHNVMYWYQQKSSQAPKLLFHYYDKDFNNEADTPDNFQSRRPNTSFCFLDIRSPGLGDTAMYLCATSRVRGDTGELFFGEGSRLTVL.

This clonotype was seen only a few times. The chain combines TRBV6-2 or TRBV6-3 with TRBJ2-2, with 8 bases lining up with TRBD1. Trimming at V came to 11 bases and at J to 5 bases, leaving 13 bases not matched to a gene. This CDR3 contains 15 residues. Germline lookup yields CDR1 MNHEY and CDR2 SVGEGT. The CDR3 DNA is TGTGCCGTTCGTCCCGGGACAGGACTTACCGGGGAGCTGTTTTTT. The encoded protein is CAVRPGTGLTGELFF.

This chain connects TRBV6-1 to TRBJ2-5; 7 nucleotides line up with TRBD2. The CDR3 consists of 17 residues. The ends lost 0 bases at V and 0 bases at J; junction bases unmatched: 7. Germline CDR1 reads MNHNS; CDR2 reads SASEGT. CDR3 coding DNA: TGTGCCAGCAGTGAAGCGGGGGGACTAAGCCACCAAGAGACCCAGTACTTC. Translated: CASSEAGGLSHQETQYF.

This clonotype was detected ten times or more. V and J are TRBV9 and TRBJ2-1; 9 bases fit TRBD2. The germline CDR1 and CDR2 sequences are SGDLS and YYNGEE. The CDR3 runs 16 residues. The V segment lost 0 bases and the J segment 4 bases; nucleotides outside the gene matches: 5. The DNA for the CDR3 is TGTGCCAGCAGCGTAGGAGTAGCGGGGGAATACAATGAGCAGTTCTTC. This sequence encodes CASSVGVAGEYNEQFF.

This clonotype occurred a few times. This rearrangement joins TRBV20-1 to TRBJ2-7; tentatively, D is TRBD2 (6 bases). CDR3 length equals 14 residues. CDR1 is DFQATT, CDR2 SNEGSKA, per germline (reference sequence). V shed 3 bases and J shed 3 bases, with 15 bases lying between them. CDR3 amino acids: CSASRDSLLYEQYF. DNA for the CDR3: TGCAGTGCTAGCCGGGACTCTCTCCTCTACGAGCAGTACTTC.

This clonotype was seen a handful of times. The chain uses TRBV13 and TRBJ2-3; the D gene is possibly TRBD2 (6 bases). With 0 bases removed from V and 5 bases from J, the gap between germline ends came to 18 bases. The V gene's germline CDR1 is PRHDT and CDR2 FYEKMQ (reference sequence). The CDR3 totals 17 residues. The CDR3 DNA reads TGTGCCAGCAGCTTAGGCCGGAGGGCGAGGGTGGAAGATACGCAGTATTTT. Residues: CASSLGRRARVEDTQYF. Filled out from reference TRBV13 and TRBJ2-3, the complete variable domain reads AAGVIQSPRHLIKEKRETATLKCYPIPRHDTVYWYQQGPGQDPQFLISFYEKMQSDKGSIPDRFSAQQFSDYHSELNMSSLELGDSALYFCASSLGRRARVEDTQYFGPGTRLTVL.

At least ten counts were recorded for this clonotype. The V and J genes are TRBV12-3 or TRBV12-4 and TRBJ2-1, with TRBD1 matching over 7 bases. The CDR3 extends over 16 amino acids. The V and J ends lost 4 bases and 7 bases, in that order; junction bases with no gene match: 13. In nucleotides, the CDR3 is TGTGCCAGCAGTTCACACACTAGAGGGGGCCGGAATGAGCAGTTCTTC. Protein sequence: CASSSHTRGGRNEQFF.

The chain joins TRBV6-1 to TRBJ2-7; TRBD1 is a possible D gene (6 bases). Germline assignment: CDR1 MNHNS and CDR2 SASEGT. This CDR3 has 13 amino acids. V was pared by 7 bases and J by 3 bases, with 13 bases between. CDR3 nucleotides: TGTGCCAGCAAGCAGGGGACGAACTACGAGCAGTACTTC. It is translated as CASKQGTNYEQYF.

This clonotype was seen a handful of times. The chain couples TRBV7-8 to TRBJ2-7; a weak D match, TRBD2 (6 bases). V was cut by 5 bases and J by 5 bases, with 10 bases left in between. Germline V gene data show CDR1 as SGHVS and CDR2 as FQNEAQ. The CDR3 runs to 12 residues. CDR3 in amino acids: CASSGTGDEQYF. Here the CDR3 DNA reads TGTGCCAGCAGCGGTACGGGAGACGAGCAGTACTTC.

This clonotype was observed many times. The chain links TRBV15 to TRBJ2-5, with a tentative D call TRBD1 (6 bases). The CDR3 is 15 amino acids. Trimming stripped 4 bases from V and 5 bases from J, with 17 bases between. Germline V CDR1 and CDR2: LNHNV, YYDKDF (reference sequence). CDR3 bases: TGTGCCACCAGCATAAGGACAGCCCTTGGGGAGACCCAGTACTTC. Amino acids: CATSIRTALGETQYF. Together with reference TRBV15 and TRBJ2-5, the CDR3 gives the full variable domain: DAMVIQNPRYQVTQFGKPVTLSCSQTLNHNVMYWYQQKSSQAPKLLFHYYDKDFNNEADTPDNFQSRRPNTSFCFLDIRSPGLGDTAMYLCATSIRTALGETQYFGPGTRLLVL.

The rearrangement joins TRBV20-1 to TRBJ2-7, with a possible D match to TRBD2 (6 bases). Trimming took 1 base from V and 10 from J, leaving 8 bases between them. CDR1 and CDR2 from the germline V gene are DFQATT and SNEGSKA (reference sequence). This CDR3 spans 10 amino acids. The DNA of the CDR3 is TGCAGTGCTAGAGGGGGGGATCAGTACTTC. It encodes CSARGGDQYF.

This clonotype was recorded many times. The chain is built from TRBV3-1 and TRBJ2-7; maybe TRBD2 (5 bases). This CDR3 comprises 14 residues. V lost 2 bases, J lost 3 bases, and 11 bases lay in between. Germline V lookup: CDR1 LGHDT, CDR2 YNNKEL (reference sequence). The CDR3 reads CASSQSPRDYEQYF. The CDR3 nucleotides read TGTGCCAGCAGCCAATCCCCGAGGGACTACGAGCAGTACTTC.

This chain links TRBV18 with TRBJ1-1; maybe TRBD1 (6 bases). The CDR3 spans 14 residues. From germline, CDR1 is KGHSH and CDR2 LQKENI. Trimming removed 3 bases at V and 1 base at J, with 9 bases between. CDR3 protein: CASSPQGQNTEAFF. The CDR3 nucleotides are TGTGCCAGCTCACCTCAGGGACAGAACACTGAAGCTTTCTTT.

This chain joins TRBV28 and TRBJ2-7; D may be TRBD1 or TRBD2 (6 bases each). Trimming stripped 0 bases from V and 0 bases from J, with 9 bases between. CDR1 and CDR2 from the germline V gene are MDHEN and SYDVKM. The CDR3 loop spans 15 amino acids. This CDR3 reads CASSLWGGDSYEQYF. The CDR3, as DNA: TGTGCCAGCAGTTTATGGGGGGGCGACTCCTACGAGCAGTACTTC.

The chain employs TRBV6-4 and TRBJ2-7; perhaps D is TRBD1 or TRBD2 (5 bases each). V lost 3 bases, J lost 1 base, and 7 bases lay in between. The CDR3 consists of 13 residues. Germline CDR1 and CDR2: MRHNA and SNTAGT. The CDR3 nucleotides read TGTGCCAGCAGTGAGGGACCTTCCTACGAGCAGTACTTC. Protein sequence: CASSEGPSYEQYF.

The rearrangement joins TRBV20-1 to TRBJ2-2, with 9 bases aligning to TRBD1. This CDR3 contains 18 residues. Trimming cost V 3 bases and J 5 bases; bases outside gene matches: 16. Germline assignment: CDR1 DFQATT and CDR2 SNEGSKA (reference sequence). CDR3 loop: CSARSYHNRGPLTGELFF. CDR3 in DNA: TGCAGTGCTAGGTCCTACCATAACAGGGGGCCCCTAACCGGGGAGCTGTTTTTT.

The DNA of the CDR3 is TGCAGTGCTAGACTTGGGGGGACTGTAGTCTATGGCTACACCTTC. It codes for CSARLGGTVVYGYTF. The chain carries TRBV20-1 and TRBJ1-2; D is possibly TRBD1 (5 bases). CDR3 length: 15 residues. Germline CDR1 and CDR2: DFQATT and SNEGSKA (reference sequence). Trimming removed 2 bases at V and 4 bases at J, with 17 bases between.

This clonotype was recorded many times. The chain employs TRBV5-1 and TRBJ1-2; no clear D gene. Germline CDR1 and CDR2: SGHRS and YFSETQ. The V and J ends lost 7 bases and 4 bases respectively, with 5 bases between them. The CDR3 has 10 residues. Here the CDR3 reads CASRGYGYTF. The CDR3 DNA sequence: TGCGCCAGCCGGGGCTATGGCTACACCTTC.

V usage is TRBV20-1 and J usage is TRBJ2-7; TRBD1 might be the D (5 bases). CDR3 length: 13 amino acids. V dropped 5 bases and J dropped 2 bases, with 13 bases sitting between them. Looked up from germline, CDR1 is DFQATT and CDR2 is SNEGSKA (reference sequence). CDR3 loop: CSAPQQEAYEQYF. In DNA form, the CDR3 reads TGCAGTGCTCCGCAACAGGAAGCCTACGAGCAGTACTTC.

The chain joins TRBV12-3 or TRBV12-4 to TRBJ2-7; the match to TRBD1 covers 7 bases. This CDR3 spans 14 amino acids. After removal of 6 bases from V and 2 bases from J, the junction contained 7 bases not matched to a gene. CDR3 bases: TGTGCCAGCAGGGTCGGGACAGAACCCTACGAGCAGTACTTC. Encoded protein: CASRVGTEPYEQYF.

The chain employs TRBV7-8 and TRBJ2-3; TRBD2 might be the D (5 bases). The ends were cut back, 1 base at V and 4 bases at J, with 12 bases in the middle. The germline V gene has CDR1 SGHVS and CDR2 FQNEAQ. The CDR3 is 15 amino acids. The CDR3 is CASSLGLASPDTQYF. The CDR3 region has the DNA TGTGCCAGCAGCTTAGGGCTGGCTAGCCCAGATACGCAGTATTTT.

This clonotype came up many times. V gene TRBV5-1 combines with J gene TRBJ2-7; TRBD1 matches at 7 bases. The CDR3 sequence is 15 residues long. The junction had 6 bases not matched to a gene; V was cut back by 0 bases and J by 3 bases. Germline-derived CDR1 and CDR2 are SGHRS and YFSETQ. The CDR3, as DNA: TGCGCCAGCAGCTTGGGACAGGGATCCCTCTACGAGCAGTACTTC. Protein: CASSLGQGSLYEQYF.